A selection of T cell receptor beta chains follows, all from one sample in a study of shared clonotypes between healthy human individuals. This table comes from immunoSEQ multiplex PCR, and its TCRdb copy is limited to in-frame clones, with some not included. The sample holds hundreds of thousands of clones, around 78% seen once. Sequencing was performed on PBMCs. Source of these receptors: a woman in her forties in good health. Some clones in this sample may be carry-over from other donors' samples. Each CDR3 is given with its conserved first and last residue. A D gene is named only where the DNA matches it firmly. Expanded clones are given a class, and other clones once, few, many or no size at all.

CDR3aa	CDR3nt	abundance	d_gene	v_gene	j_gene
CSVEAPNGRRRDPPDTQYF	TGCAGCGTTGAAGCTCCTAACGGGAGGCGGCGGGACCCACCAGATACGCAGTATTTT	-	TRBD2	TRBV29-1	TRBJ2-3
CASSLSGSRGHGYTF	TGTGCCAGCAGTTTATCGGGGTCCAGGGGGCACGGCTACACCTTC	few	TRBD1	TRBV28	TRBJ1-2
CASSSQGNTEAFF	TGTGCCAGCAGTTCACAGGGAAACACTGAAGCTTTCTTT	-	-	TRBV2	TRBJ1-1
CASSTSGWTEAFF	TGTGCCAGCAGTACCTCAGGGTGGACTGAAGCTTTCTTT	-	-	TRBV7-3	TRBJ1-1
CASSLGTSENTGELFF	TGTGCCAGCAGCTTGGGGACTAGCGAGAACACCGGGGAGCTGTTTTTT	-	TRBD2	TRBV5-4	TRBJ2-2
CASSGLAAYEQYF	TGTGCCAGCAGTGGACTAGCAGCTTACGAGCAGTACTTC	-	TRBD2	TRBV2	TRBJ2-7
CASSPDRGNIQYF	TGTGCCAGCAGCCCAGACCGTGGAAACATTCAGTACTTC	-	-	TRBV5-4	TRBJ2-4
CASSQVKGGRRDQPQHF	TGTGCCAGCAGCCAAGTTAAGGGGGGCCGAAGGGATCAGCCCCAGCATTTT	-	-	TRBV14	TRBJ1-5
CAWSVGRALGTDTQYF	TGTGCCTGGAGTGTAGGGCGGGCCCTGGGGACAGATACGCAGTATTTT	-	-	TRBV30	TRBJ2-3
CASSPQGTHEQYF	TGTGCCAGCAGCCCACAGGGGACTCACGAGCAGTACTTC	-	-	TRBV7-9	TRBJ2-7
CASSNPIPRGRNTEAFF	TGTGCCAGCAGCAACCCTATTCCCAGGGGGCGGAACACTGAAGCTTTCTTT	-	-	TRBV21-1	TRBJ1-1
CASSVGTSTDTQYF	TGTGCCAGCAGTGTGGGGACTAGCACAGATACGCAGTATTTT	-	-	TRBV25-1	TRBJ2-3
CAIQEAGGNTGELFF	TGTGCCATCCAAGAGGCAGGGGGTAACACCGGGGAGCTGTTTTTT	-	TRBD1	TRBV2	TRBJ2-2
CASSLVDSINEQFF	TGTGCCAGCAGCTTAGTGGACAGCATCAATGAGCAGTTCTTC	-	-	TRBV11-1	TRBJ2-1
CASSRREVDEQFF	TGTGCCAGCAGCCGTCGGGAAGTGGATGAGCAGTTCTTC	-	-	TRBV7-9	TRBJ2-1
CASSQVPGVGDQPQHF	TGCGCCAGCAGCCAAGTTCCCGGGGTGGGGGATCAGCCCCAGCATTTT	-	-	TRBV4-1	TRBJ1-5
CATSRDATTDTQYF	TGTGCCACCAGCAGAGACGCTACTACAGATACGCAGTATTTT	-	-	TRBV15	TRBJ2-3
CASSRPTGAGNTIYF	TGTGCCAGTAGTAGACCGACGGGGGCTGGAAACACCATATATTTT	-	-	TRBV19	TRBJ1-3
CASSFSPGLAGGEQFF	TGTGCCAGCAGCTTCTCTCCGGGACTAGCTGGAGGAGAGCAGTTCTTC	-	TRBD2	TRBV5-6	TRBJ2-1
CASSQTGANTGELFF	TGTGCCAGCAGCCAGACAGGGGCTAACACCGGGGAGCTGTTTTTT	few	TRBD1	TRBV9	TRBJ2-2
CASSEGAAAGELFF	TGTGCCAGCAGTGAGGGGGCGGCGGCCGGGGAGCTGTTTTTT	-	-	TRBV6-1	TRBJ2-2
CASSSRTGKDTQYF	TGTGCCAGCAGCTCCCGGACAGGGAAGGATACGCAGTATTTT	-	TRBD1	TRBV7-2	TRBJ2-3
CASSLGQGPDGYTF	TGCGCCAGCAGCTTGGGACAGGGTCCCGACGGCTACACCTTC	-	TRBD1	TRBV5-1	TRBJ1-2
CAWSVSFTEKLFF	TGTGCCTGGAGTGTAAGCTTTACCGAAAAACTGTTTTTT	-	-	TRBV30	TRBJ1-4
CASTKLGELFF	TGTGCCAGCACTAAGCTCGGGGAGCTGTTTTTT	-	-	TRBV28	TRBJ2-2
CASSQEGAGGGKNIQYF	TGTGCCAGCAGCCAGGAGGGGGCTGGGGGGGGCAAAAACATTCAGTACTTC	few	-	TRBV4-2	TRBJ2-4
CASKIAGAGTGELFF	TGTGCCAGCAAAATAGCGGGAGCGGGCACCGGGGAGCTGTTTTTT	-	TRBD2	TRBV28	TRBJ2-2
CASEERGGSEQFF	TGCGCCAGTGAGGAGCGAGGGGGGAGTGAGCAGTTCTTC	many	-	TRBV5-1	TRBJ2-1
CASSLWDTAYEQYF	TGTGCCAGCAGCTTATGGGACACCGCCTACGAGCAGTACTTC	-	-	TRBV7-8	TRBJ2-7
CAWSASRDSPLHF	TGTGCCTGGAGTGCATCCAGGGATTCACCCCTCCACTTT	-	-	TRBV30	TRBJ1-6
CASSPKTGLYTGELFF	TGTGCCAGCAGCCCCAAGACAGGGTTGTACACCGGGGAGCTGTTTTTT	few	TRBD1	TRBV14	TRBJ2-2
CASSRRQGKGETQYF	TGTGCCAGCAGCCGCCGACAGGGGAAGGGAGAGACCCAGTACTTC	-	TRBD1	TRBV11-2	TRBJ2-5
CASSQDTNTEAFF	TGTGCCAGCAGCCAGGACACGAACACTGAAGCTTTCTTT	once	-	TRBV9	TRBJ1-1
CASSGRTDHTEAFF	TGTGCCAGCAGCGGCAGGACAGACCACACTGAAGCTTTCTTT	-	-	TRBV9	TRBJ1-1